Listed below are T cell receptor beta chains from one sample, sequenced in a study of CD8 T cells in ankylosing spondylitis. TCRdb ran MiXCR on the 5' RACE reads and lists one entry per CDR3 protein. The table lists hundreds of thousands of distinct CDR3 sequences, 20% to 30% of them singletons. Sample: blood, either unsorted or a sorted T cell fraction (not recorded which). These receptors came from a male donor with ankylosing spondylitis. Each CDR3 is given with its conserved first and last residue. A D gene is named only where the DNA matches it firmly. A row's size may be missing; if present it is once, few, many or a size class.

j_call cdr3_length clone_size d_call v_call cdr3_nt cdr3_aa
TRBJ1-1 16 - TRBD1 TRBV7-9 TGTGCCAGCAGCCCCGCGACCGGGACAGGGCCCACTGAAGCTTTCTTT CASSPATGTGPTEAFF
TRBJ1-5 13 many - TRBV14 TGTGCCAGCAGCCGAAACAGCAATCAGCCCCAGCATTTT CASSRNSNQPQHF
TRBJ2-2 15 many - TRBV5-1 TGCGCCAGCAGCTTGGGTCATACGAACACCGGGGAGCTGTTTTTT CASSLGHTNTGELFF
TRBJ2-5 15 - - TRBV5-8 TGTGCCAGCAGCATGGGTGGAAGAGATCAAGAGACCCAGTACTTC CASSMGGRDQETQYF
TRBJ2-1 14 few - TRBV11-2 TGTGCCAGCAGCCTCAGGCACTCCTACAATGAGCAGTTCTTC CASSLRHSYNEQFF
TRBJ2-1 12 - TRBD1 TRBV27 TGTGCCAGCACGACAGGGCGAAATGAGCAGTTCTTC CASTTGRNEQFF
TRBJ1-4 14 few TRBD1 TRBV20-1 TGCAGTGCTAGAGTCGACAGGGACGGTGAAAAACTGTTTTTT CSARVDRDGEKLFF
TRBJ1-5 15 - - TRBV18 TGTGCCAGCTCACCAGGGTCCTTTAGCAATCAGCCCCAGCATTTT CASSPGSFSNQPQHF
TRBJ1-2 17 few - TRBV28 TGTGCCAGCAGTTTTGGGGGGGAGGTTGGTGCTAGCTATGGCTACACCTTC CASSFGGEVGASYGYTF
TRBJ2-5 11 - - TRBV29-1 TGCAGCGTTGGGGGCCGAGAGACCCAGTACTTC CSVGGRETQYF
TRBJ1-1 13 few - TRBV19 TGTGCCAGTAGTATAAAGAGAAACACTGAAGCTTTCTTT CASSIKRNTEAFF
TRBJ2-3 17 - TRBD2 TRBV10-2 TGCGCCAGCAGTCGGCTAGCGGGAGGCCGGGGCACAGATACGCAGTATTTT CASSRLAGGRGTDTQYF
TRBJ1-6 17 - - TRBV6-2/TRBV6-3 TGTGCCAGCAGTACGCGGACAACTAAGGATCCCAATTCACCCCTCCACTTT CASSTRTTKDPNSPLHF
TRBJ1-1 14 many - TRBV12-3/TRBV12-4 TGTGCCAGCAGTTTGGCGGGACCGAACACTGAAGCTTTCTTT CASSLAGPNTEAFF
TRBJ2-5 14 - TRBD1 TRBV20-1 TGCAGTGCCAGGACAGGGACGGCACAAGAGACCCAGTACTTC CSARTGTAQETQYF
TRBJ2-1 15 - TRBD2 TRBV5-1 TGCGCCAGCAGCTTAGGACTAGCGCACTACAATGAGCAGTTCTTC CASSLGLAHYNEQFF
TRBJ1-5 13 few - TRBV20-1 TGCAGTGCTAGAGACTCCCCGGGTCCGCCCCAGCATTTT CSARDSPGPPQHF
TRBJ2-1 16 few - TRBV7-2 TGTGCCAGCAGCCCAGGGGGGCCGAGCTCCTACAATGAGCAGTTCTTC CASSPGGPSSYNEQFF
TRBJ2-1 15 few TRBD2 TRBV11-2 TGTGCCAGCAGCTTCCTAGCGGGCTCTGGCAATGAGCAGTTCTTC CASSFLAGSGNEQFF
TRBJ2-1 16 few TRBD2 TRBV5-1 TGCGCCAGCAGCTTGGGGCTAGCGGGAGCTGGCAATGAGCAGTTCTTC CASSLGLAGAGNEQFF
TRBJ1-4 12 few - TRBV6-6 TGTGCCAGCAGTCAGGACAATGAAAAACTGTTTTTT CASSQDNEKLFF
TRBJ2-1 15 - - TRBV30 TGTGCCTGGAGTGTACCCCCGGGACGCTACAATGAGCAGTTCTTC CAWSVPPGRYNEQFF
TRBJ2-7 16 - - TRBV12-3/TRBV12-4 TGTGCCAGCAGGGGGGGCTGGGGGCCAGGCTCCTACGAGCAGTACTTC CASRGGWGPGSYEQYF